This T cell receptor beta chain was sequenced during a study of early T cells in non-severe SARS-CoV-2 infection. Whole-study context: Bulk RNA isolated from unsorted whole blood underwent sequencing; chains were not paired. Overall study results and limits: The matching step, a VDJdb search, favored anti-spike CD8 responses and missed private and CD4 specificities.

This clonotype was observed a handful of times. What it recognizes is unknown. Unique molecular identifier tags were affixed to discrete cDNA molecules. TCRdb re-called the 5' RACE reads through MiXCR, storing one row per CDR3 protein. The repertoire has under 100,000 distinct CDR3 sequences, about 10% of them found once; the top ten carry approximately 5.4%. From germline, CDR1 is DFQATT and CDR2 SNEGSKA (reference sequence). V was shortened by 4 bases and J by 1 base, with 15 bases between the two germline ends. The length of the CDR3 is 15 residues. This chain joins TRBV20-1 and TRBJ2-3; D possibly matches TRBD1 or TRBD2 (5 bases each). The sample comprised whole blood. The sequence was obtained from an adult who was a healthcare worker with PCR-confirmed SARS-CoV-2 infection or an uninfected control (not recorded which). CDR3 sequence: CSAKQPGPRTDTQYF. The CDR3 DNA follows: TGCAGTGCTAAACAACCGGGACCACGCACAGATACGCAGTATTTT.